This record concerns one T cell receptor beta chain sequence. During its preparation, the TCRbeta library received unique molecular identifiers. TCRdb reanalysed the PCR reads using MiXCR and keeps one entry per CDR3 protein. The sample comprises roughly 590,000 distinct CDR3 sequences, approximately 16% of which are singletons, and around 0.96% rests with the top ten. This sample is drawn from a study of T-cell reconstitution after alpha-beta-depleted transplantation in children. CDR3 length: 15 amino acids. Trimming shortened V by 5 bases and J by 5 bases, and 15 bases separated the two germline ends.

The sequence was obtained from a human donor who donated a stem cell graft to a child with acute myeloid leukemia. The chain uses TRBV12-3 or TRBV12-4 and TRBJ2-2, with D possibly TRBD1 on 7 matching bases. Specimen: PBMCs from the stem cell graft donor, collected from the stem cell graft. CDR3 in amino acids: CASSIRQGGTGELFF. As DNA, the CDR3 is TGTGCCAGCAGTATACGACAGGGAGGAACCGGGGAGCTGTTTTTT.